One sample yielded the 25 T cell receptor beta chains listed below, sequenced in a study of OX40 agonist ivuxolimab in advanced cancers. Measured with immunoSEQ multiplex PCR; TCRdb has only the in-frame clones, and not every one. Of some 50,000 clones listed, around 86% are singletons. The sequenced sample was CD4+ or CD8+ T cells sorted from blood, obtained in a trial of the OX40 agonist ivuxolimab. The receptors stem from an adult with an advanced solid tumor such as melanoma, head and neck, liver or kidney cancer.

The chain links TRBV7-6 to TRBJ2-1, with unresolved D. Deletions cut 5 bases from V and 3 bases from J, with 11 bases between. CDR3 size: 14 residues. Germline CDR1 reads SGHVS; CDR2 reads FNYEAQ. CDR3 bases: TGTGCCAGCAGCCCCCATGAAGTCTACAATGAGCAGTTCTTC. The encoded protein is CASSPHEVYNEQFF.

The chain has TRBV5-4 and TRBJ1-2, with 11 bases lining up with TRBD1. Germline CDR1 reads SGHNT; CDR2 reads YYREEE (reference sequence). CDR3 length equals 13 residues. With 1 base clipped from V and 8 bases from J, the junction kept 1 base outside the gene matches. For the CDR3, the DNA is TGTGCCAGCAGCTTGAGGGACAGGGGGGGCTACACCTTC. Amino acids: CASSLRDRGGYTF.

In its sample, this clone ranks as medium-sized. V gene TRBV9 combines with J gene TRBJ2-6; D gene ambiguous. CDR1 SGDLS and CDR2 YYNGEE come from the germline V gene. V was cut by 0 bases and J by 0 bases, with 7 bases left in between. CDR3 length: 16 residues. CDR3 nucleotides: TGTGCCAGCAGCGTAGACGACAACTCTGGGGCCAACGTCCTGACTTTC. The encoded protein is CASSVDDNSGANVLTF.

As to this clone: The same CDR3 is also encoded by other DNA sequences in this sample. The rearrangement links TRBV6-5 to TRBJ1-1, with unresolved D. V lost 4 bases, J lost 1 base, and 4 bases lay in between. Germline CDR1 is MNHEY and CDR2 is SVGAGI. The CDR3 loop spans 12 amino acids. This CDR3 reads CASSSGNTEAFF. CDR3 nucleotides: TGTGCCAGCAGTTCCGGGAACACTGAAGCTTTCTTT.

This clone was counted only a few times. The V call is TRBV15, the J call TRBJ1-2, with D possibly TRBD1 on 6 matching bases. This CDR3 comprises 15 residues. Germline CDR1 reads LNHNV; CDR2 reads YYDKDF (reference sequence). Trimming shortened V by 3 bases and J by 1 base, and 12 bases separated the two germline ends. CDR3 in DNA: TGTGCCACCAGCAGCTGGACAGATAATAACTATGGCTACACCTTC. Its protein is CATSSWTDNNYGYTF.

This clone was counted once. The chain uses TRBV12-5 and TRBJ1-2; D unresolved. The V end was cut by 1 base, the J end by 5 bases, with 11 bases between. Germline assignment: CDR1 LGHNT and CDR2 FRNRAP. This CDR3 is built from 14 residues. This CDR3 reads CASGLEDVWYGYTF. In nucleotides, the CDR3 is TGTGCTAGTGGTTTGGAGGACGTATGGTATGGCTACACCTTC.

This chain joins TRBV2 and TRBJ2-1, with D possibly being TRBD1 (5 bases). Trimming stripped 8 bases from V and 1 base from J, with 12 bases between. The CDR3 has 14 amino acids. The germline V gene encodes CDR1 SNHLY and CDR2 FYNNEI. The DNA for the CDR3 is TGTGCCAGCCCCCCGGCAGGGTCCTACAATGAGCAGTTCTTC. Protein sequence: CASPPAGSYNEQFF.

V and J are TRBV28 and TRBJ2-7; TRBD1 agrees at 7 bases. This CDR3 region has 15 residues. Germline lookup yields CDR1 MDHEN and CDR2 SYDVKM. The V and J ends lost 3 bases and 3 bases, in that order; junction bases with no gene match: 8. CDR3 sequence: CASSFSTGTRYEQYF. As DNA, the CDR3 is TGTGCCAGCAGTTTTTCGACAGGGACCCGCTACGAGCAGTACTTC.

The CDR3 DNA follows: TGTGCCAGCAGTCTCAACCCGGGCTCCTACGAGCAGTACTTC. This translates into CASSLNPGSYEQYF. The chain joins TRBV27 to TRBJ2-7; D is unresolved. This CDR3 is built from 14 residues. Looked up from germline, CDR1 is MNHEY and CDR2 is SMNVEV (reference sequence). Deletions cut 5 bases from V and 0 bases from J, with 11 bases between.

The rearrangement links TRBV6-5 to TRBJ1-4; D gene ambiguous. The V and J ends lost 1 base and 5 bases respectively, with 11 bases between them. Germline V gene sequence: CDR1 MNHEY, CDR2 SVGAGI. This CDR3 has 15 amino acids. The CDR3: CASSYYRNLNEKLFF. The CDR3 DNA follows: TGTGCCAGCAGTTACTACCGGAACCTCAATGAAAAACTGTTTTTT.

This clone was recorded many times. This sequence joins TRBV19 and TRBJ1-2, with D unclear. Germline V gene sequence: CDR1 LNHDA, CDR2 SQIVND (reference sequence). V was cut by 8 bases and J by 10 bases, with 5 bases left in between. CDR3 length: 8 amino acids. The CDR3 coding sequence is TGTGCCAGTGGCTACTACACCTTC. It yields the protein CASGYYTF.

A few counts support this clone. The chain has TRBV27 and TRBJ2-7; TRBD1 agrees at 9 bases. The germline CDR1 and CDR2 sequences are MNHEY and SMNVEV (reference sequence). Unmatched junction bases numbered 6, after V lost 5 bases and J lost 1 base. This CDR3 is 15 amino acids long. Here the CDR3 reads CASSKLTGGSYEQYF. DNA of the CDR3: TGTGCCAGCAGTAAACTGACAGGGGGTTCCTACGAGCAGTACTTC.

The CDR3 reads CASSPGTHYEQYV. In nucleotides, the CDR3 is TGTGCCAGCAGCCCCGGGACACACTACGAGCAGTACGTC. V and J are TRBV5-4 and TRBJ2-7, with a tentative D call TRBD1 (6 bases). This CDR3 spans 13 amino acids. The V end lost 4 bases, the J end lost 3 bases, and 11 bases lay between the germline ends. Germline lookup yields CDR1 SGHNT and CDR2 YYREEE (reference sequence).

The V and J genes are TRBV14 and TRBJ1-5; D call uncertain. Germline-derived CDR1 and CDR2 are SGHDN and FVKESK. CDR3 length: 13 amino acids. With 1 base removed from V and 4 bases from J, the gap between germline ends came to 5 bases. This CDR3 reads CASSQAPNQPQHF. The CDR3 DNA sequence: TGTGCCAGCAGCCAAGCTCCTAATCAGCCCCAGCATTTT. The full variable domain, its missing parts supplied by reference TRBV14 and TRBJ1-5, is EAGVTQFPSHSVIEKGQTVTLRCDPISGHDNLYWYRRVMGKEIKFLLHFVKESKQDESGMPNNRFLAERTGGTYSTLKVQPAELEDSGVYFCASSQAPNQPQHFGDGTRLSIL.

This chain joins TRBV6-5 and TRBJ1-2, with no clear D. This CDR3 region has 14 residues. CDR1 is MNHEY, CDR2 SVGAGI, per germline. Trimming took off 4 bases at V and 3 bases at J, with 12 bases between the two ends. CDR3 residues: CASSSATRHYGYTF. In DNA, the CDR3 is TGTGCCAGCAGTTCTGCCACTCGGCACTATGGCTACACCTTC.

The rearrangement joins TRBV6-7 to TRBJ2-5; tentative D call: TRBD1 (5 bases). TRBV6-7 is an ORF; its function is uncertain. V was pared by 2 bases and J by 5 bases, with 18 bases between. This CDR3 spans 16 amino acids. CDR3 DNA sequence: TGTGCCAGCAGTTACCTAGGCAAGGGGTTTATGGAGACCCAGTACTTC. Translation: CASSYLGKGFMETQYF.

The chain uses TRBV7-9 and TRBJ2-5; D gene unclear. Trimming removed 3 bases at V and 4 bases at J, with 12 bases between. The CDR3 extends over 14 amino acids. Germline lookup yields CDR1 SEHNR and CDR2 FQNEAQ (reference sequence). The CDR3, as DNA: TGTGCCAGCAGCTTGGGTTTTCAGGCAGAGACCCAGTACTTC. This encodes CASSLGFQAETQYF.

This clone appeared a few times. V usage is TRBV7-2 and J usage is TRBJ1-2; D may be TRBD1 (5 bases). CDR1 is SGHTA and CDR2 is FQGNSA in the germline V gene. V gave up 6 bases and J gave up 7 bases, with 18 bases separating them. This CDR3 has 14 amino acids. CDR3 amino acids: CASRQDSSFFGYTF. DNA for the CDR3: TGTGCCAGCAGACAAGACAGTTCTTTCTTTGGCTACACCTTC.

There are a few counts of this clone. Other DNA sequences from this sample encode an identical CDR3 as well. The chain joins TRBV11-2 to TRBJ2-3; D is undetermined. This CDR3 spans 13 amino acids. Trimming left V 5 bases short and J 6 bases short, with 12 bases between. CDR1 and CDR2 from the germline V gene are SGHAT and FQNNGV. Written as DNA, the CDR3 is TGTGCCAGCAGCCCACAAACCAGCGATACGCAGTATTTT. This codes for CASSPQTSDTQYF.

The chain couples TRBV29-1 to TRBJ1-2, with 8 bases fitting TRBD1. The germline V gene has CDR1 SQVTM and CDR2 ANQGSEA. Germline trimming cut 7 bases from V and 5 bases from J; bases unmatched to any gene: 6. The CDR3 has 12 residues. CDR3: CSATGGTYGYTF. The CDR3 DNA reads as TGCAGCGCCACAGGGGGGACTTATGGCTACACCTTC.

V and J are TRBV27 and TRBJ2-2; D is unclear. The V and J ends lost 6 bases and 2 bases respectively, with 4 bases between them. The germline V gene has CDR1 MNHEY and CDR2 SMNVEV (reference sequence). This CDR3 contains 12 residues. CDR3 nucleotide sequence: TGTGCCAGCAGCCGTAACACCGGGGAGCTGTTTTTT. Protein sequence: CASSRNTGELFF.

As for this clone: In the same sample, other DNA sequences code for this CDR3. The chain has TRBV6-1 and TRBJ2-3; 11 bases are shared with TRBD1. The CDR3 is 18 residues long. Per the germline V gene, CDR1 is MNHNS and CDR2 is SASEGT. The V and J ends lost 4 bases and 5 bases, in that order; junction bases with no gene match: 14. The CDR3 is CASSGASDRGLFVDTQYF. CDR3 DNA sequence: TGTGCCAGCAGTGGGGCATCGGACAGGGGGCTTTTCGTAGATACGCAGTATTTT.

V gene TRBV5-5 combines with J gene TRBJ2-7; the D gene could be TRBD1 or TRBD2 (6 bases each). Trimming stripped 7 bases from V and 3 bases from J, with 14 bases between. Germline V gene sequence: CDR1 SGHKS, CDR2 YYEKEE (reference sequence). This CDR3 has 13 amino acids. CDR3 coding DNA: TGTGCCAGCTCTGGGGGGACAATCTACGAGCAGTACTTC. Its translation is CASSGGTIYEQYF.

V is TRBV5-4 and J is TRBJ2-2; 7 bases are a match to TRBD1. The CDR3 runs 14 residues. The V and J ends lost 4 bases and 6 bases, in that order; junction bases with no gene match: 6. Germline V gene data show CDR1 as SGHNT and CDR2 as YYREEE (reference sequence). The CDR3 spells CASSATGLAGELFF. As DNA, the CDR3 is TGTGCCAGCAGCGCGACAGGGCTCGCCGGGGAGCTGTTTTTT. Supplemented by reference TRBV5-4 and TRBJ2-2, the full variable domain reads ETGVTQSPTHLIKTRGQQVTLRCSSQSGHNTVSWYQQALGQGPQFIFQYYREEENGRGNFPPRFSGLQFPNYSSELNVNALELDDSALYLCASSATGLAGELFFGEGSRLTVL.

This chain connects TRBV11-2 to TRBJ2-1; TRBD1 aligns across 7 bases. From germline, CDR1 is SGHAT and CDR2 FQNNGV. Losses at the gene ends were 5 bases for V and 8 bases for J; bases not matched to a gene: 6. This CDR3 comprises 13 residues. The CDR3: CASSEQGGYEQFF. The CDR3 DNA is TGTGCCAGCAGCGAACAAGGGGGCTATGAGCAGTTCTTC.